Listed below are T cell receptor beta chains from one sample, sequenced in a study of T cell responses to AZD1222 COVID-19 vaccine. Sequencing was performed with immunoSEQ multiplex PCR; in TCRdb, only in-frame clones are kept and a portion is missing. The data hold 85,000 to 100,000 clones, with 85% to 90% observed a single time. The source was peripheral blood, collected on day 0 of AZD1222 vaccination. The receptors were gathered from an adult in good health. The CDR3 runs from the conserved cysteine through the conserved F or W. The D gene is left open where the match is weak. Clone sizes are given selectively: once, few, many, or a class where the clone is expanded.

clone_size: NA
j_call: TRBJ2-1
v_call: TRBV2
d_call: TRBD2
cdr3_nt: TGTGCCAGCAGTGGGACTAGTTGGCAGTTCTTC
cdr3_aa: CASSGTSWQFF

clone_size: NA
j_call: TRBJ2-7
v_call: TRBV5-1
d_call: NA
cdr3_nt: TGCGCCAGCAGCATTAACCGGGACGTGTACGAGCAGTACTTC
cdr3_aa: CASSINRDVYEQYF

clone_size: NA
j_call: TRBJ2-1
v_call: TRBV4-2
d_call: TRBD2
cdr3_nt: TGTGCCAGCAGCCAAGGCCCTAGCGGGAGGCCTTCCTACAATGAGCAGTTCTTC
cdr3_aa: CASSQGPSGRPSYNEQFF

clone_size: NA
j_call: TRBJ2-2
v_call: TRBV5-1
d_call: NA
cdr3_nt: TGCGCCAGCAGCCCATTACAGGGTTCAGGCGGGGAGCTGTTTTTT
cdr3_aa: CASSPLQGSGGELFF

clone_size: NA
j_call: TRBJ1-1
v_call: TRBV5-1
d_call: TRBD1
cdr3_nt: TGCGCCAGCAAAGGGACAGGGGTTAACACTGAAGCTTTCTTT
cdr3_aa: CASKGTGVNTEAFF

clone_size: few
j_call: TRBJ1-1
v_call: TRBV2
d_call: TRBD1
cdr3_nt: TGTGCCAGCAGGGGGACAGGTGGGAACACTGAAGCTTTCTTT
cdr3_aa: CASRGTGGNTEAFF

clone_size: NA
j_call: TRBJ2-2
v_call: TRBV19
d_call: NA
cdr3_nt: TGTGCCAGTAGTTCCCTCCGACGTAACACCGGGGAGCTGTTTTTT
cdr3_aa: CASSSLRRNTGELFF

clone_size: NA
j_call: TRBJ1-2
v_call: TRBV6-5
d_call: TRBD1
cdr3_nt: TGTGCCAGCAGTCCCGACAGGGGAGTATCATATGGCTACACCTTC
cdr3_aa: CASSPDRGVSYGYTF

clone_size: once
j_call: TRBJ2-5
v_call: TRBV30
d_call: TRBD2
cdr3_nt: TGTGCCTTCTCCCAGACTAGCGGTCGTAGTACCCAGTACTTC
cdr3_aa: CAFSQTSGRSTQYF

clone_size: NA
j_call: TRBJ2-3
v_call: TRBV3-1/TRBV3-2
d_call: TRBD1
cdr3_nt: TGTGCCAGCAGCTCCCGGGACAGGGGCCCGGATACGCAGTATTTT
cdr3_aa: CASSSRDRGPDTQYF

clone_size: NA
j_call: TRBJ1-4
v_call: TRBV18
d_call: NA
cdr3_nt: TGTGCCAGCTCATCACAGCCCAATGAAAAACTGTTTTTT
cdr3_aa: CASSSQPNEKLFF

clone_size: NA
j_call: TRBJ1-4
v_call: TRBV28
d_call: NA
cdr3_nt: TGTGCCAGCAGTTCCTCTACATGGGGAAAACTGTTTTTT
cdr3_aa: CASSSSTWGKLFF

clone_size: NA
j_call: TRBJ2-1
v_call: TRBV19
d_call: NA
cdr3_nt: TGTGCCAGTAGTATGTTACAGGGCAGGTACAATGAGCAGTTCTTC
cdr3_aa: CASSMLQGRYNEQFF

clone_size: NA
j_call: TRBJ2-7
v_call: TRBV10-1
d_call: NA
cdr3_nt: TGCGCCAGCAGTGAGTCGACGGCGGCCGGGTACGAGCAGTACTTC
cdr3_aa: CASSESTAAGYEQYF

clone_size: NA
j_call: TRBJ2-3
v_call: TRBV7-9
d_call: TRBD1
cdr3_nt: TGTGCCAGCAGCACCCTGACAGGGGGGTACGATACGCAGTATTTT
cdr3_aa: CASSTLTGGYDTQYF

clone_size: NA
j_call: TRBJ1-5
v_call: TRBV3-1/TRBV3-2
d_call: TRBD1
cdr3_nt: TGTGCCAGCAGCCCGGGGACAGATCAGCCCCAGCATTTT
cdr3_aa: CASSPGTDQPQHF

clone_size: NA
j_call: TRBJ2-7
v_call: TRBV5-3
d_call: TRBD2
cdr3_nt: TGTGCCAGAAGCTTGCGGGGGGTGAGGAACGAGCAGTACTTC
cdr3_aa: CARSLRGVRNEQYF

clone_size: once
j_call: TRBJ2-5
v_call: TRBV6-5
d_call: NA
cdr3_nt: TGTGCCAGCAATCGACAGCCCGTCCAAGAGACCCAGTACTTC
cdr3_aa: CASNRQPVQETQYF

clone_size: few
j_call: TRBJ1-2
v_call: TRBV7-2
d_call: TRBD1
cdr3_nt: TGTGCCAGCAGCTTGGACAGGGGAGTCTATGGCTACACCTTC
cdr3_aa: CASSLDRGVYGYTF

clone_size: NA
j_call: TRBJ2-1
v_call: TRBV7-3
d_call: TRBD2
cdr3_nt: TGTGCCAGCAGCTTAAGCGGACTAGCCGACAATGAGCAGTTCTTC
cdr3_aa: CASSLSGLADNEQFF

clone_size: NA
j_call: TRBJ1-1
v_call: TRBV5-1
d_call: NA
cdr3_nt: TGCGCCAGCAGGATTATCCGGGCCCCGAACACTGAAGCTTTCTTT
cdr3_aa: CASRIIRAPNTEAFF

clone_size: once
j_call: TRBJ1-1
v_call: TRBV2
d_call: NA
cdr3_nt: TGTGCCAGTCGTGGGGGACGGATGAACACTGAAGCTTTCTTT
cdr3_aa: CASRGGRMNTEAFF

clone_size: NA
j_call: TRBJ1-2
v_call: TRBV19
d_call: NA
cdr3_nt: TGTGCCAGTAGTAGTGCCCATCAGGGAGGTGGCTACACCTTC
cdr3_aa: CASSSAHQGGGYTF

clone_size: NA
j_call: TRBJ1-6
v_call: TRBV11-2
d_call: NA
cdr3_nt: TGTGCCAGCCGCAATAATCGGGGACCCAATTCACCCCTCCACTTT
cdr3_aa: CASRNNRGPNSPLHF

clone_size: NA
j_call: TRBJ1-6
v_call: TRBV7-9
d_call: NA
cdr3_nt: TGTGCCAGCAGCCCCCTGGGGGGTGATTCACCCCTCCACTTT
cdr3_aa: CASSPLGGDSPLHF

clone_size: NA
j_call: TRBJ1-1
v_call: TRBV19
d_call: TRBD1
cdr3_nt: TGTGCCAGTAGTCCGGGACAGGGCGGCACTGAAGCTTTCTTT
cdr3_aa: CASSPGQGGTEAFF

clone_size: once
j_call: TRBJ1-2
v_call: TRBV18
d_call: NA
cdr3_nt: TGTGCCAGCTCTCAAGGGGCCACTGACTATGGCTACACCTTC
cdr3_aa: CASSQGATDYGYTF

clone_size: NA
j_call: TRBJ2-1
v_call: TRBV15
d_call: NA
cdr3_nt: TGTGCCACCAGCAGAGATCGGAGGGGGGGCAGGAATGAGCAGTTCTTC
cdr3_aa: CATSRDRRGGRNEQFF

clone_size: NA
j_call: TRBJ2-7
v_call: TRBV28
d_call: TRBD1
cdr3_nt: TGTGCCAGCACCCTAGGACAGGCCTACGAGCAGTACTTC
cdr3_aa: CASTLGQAYEQYF

clone_size: NA
j_call: TRBJ2-5
v_call: TRBV14
d_call: NA
cdr3_nt: TGTGCCAGCAGCTTCGGACTGTCGGAAGAGACCCAGTACTTC
cdr3_aa: CASSFGLSEETQYF

clone_size: NA
j_call: TRBJ2-1
v_call: TRBV6-6
d_call: TRBD2
cdr3_nt: TGTGCCAGCAGCGCCGGGACTAGCTCCTACAATGAGCAGTTCTTC
cdr3_aa: CASSAGTSSYNEQFF

clone_size: NA
j_call: TRBJ1-5
v_call: TRBV28
d_call: NA
cdr3_nt: TGTGCCAGCAGTTTTCTTAATCAGCCCCAGCATTTT
cdr3_aa: CASSFLNQPQHF

clone_size: NA
j_call: TRBJ2-5
v_call: TRBV25-1
d_call: NA
cdr3_nt: TGTGCCAGCACCAGGTCGTGGGGGGCATCGGAGACCCAGTACTTC
cdr3_aa: CASTRSWGASETQYF